A single sample is the source of the 13 T cell receptor beta chains below, sequenced in a study of CD8 T cells in Susac syndrome. When the RNA was reverse transcribed, random hexamers were used with an input of about 0.45 to 1 ug. MiXCR, run by TCRdb on the immunoSEQ multiplex PCR reads, gives a single entry per CDR3 protein. The sample shows over 150,000 distinct CDR3 sequences, around 95% of them seen only once. Sample: CD4+ T cells from PBMCs. These receptors were taken from a human donor with Susac syndrome.

The J gene is TRBJ2-3, the V gene TRBV20-1; 7 nucleotides align to TRBD2. Germline lookup yields CDR1 DFQATT and CDR2 SNEGSKA (reference sequence). V lost 3 bases to trimming and J lost 6 bases; unmatched junction nucleotides: 3. This CDR3 is built from 12 residues. CDR3 sequence: CSARKGGDTQYF. The CDR3, as DNA: TGCAGTGCTAGGAAGGGAGGGGATACGCAGTATTTT.

This rearrangement joins TRBV7-9 to TRBJ2-7; D perhaps matches TRBD2 (6 bases). The CDR3 contains 15 residues. The germline V gene encodes CDR1 SEHNR and CDR2 FQNEAQ (reference sequence). V dropped 5 bases and J dropped 2 bases, with 16 bases sitting between them. The CDR3 sequence: CASSPGVSGPYEQYF. The CDR3, as DNA: TGTGCCAGCAGCCCCGGTGTTAGCGGACCCTACGAGCAGTACTTC.

J is TRBJ1-5 and V is TRBV19; D remains unclear. In germline, CDR1 is LNHDA, CDR2 SQIVND (reference sequence). Deletions cut 1 base from V and 5 bases from J, with 3 bases between. The CDR3 runs to 12 residues. The DNA for the CDR3 is TGTGCCAGTAGTATAGTGGATCAGCCCCAGCATTTT. This sequence encodes CASSIVDQPQHF.

This chain links TRBV6-2 or TRBV6-3 with TRBJ2-1; D ambiguous. Germline V CDR1 and CDR2: MNHEY, SVGEGT. The CDR3 extends over 12 amino acids. The V and J ends lost 5 bases and 3 bases respectively, with 5 bases between them. The CDR3 DNA reads as TGTGCCAGCAGTGCGATCTACAATGAGCAGTTCTTC. Protein product: CASSAIYNEQFF.

The rearrangement uses TRBV7-2 and TRBJ1-2, with D possibly TRBD1 on 6 matching bases. In germline, CDR1 is SGHTA, CDR2 FQGNSA. V lost 6 bases and J lost 4, with 18 bases in between. This CDR3 region has 15 residues. The DNA for the CDR3 is TGTGCCAGCAGAATCCGCATGGACAGCTCCTATGGCTACACCTTC. This sequence encodes CASRIRMDSSYGYTF.

V is TRBV20-1 and J is TRBJ1-2; D possibly corresponds to TRBD1 (5 bases). The CDR3 is made up of 16 amino acids. V was clipped by 3 bases and J by 0 bases, with 17 bases between them. Per the germline V gene, CDR1 is DFQATT and CDR2 is SNEGSKA (reference sequence). The CDR3 bases are TGCAGTGCTAGTTCCAGCGGGGCCTTTCCTAACTATGGCTACACCTTC. Its protein is CSASSSGAFPNYGYTF.

Concerning this clonotype itself: A junction end diverges from the germline sequence, so it may reflect a read error. This chain uses TRBV5-6 with TRBJ2-1; TRBD1 matches at 7 bases. The CDR3 consists of 12 residues. CDR1 is SGHDT and CDR2 is YYEEEE in the germline V gene. The CDR3 DNA reads as TGTGCCAGCAGCTTGGGCACGGGACAGCGGATCTTC. Encoded protein: CASSLGTGQRIF.

The rearrangement uses TRBV20-1 and TRBJ1-2, with 8 bases aligning to TRBD1. The J segment lost 2 bases and the V segment lost 6 bases, leaving 8 bases of the junction unmatched. Germline loops: CDR1 DFQATT, CDR2 SNEGSKA (reference sequence). The CDR3 runs to 14 residues. Here the CDR3 DNA reads TGCAGTGCAAATCAGGGGGCCCAGAACTATGGCTACACCTTC. As protein: CSANQGAQNYGYTF.

The genes are TRBV30 and TRBJ1-2, with a possible D match to TRBD1 (5 bases). This CDR3 is built from 12 residues. Trimming removed 4 bases from V and 8 bases from J, with 14 bases in between. Per the germline V gene, CDR1 is GTSNPN and CDR2 is SVGIG (reference sequence). CDR3 nucleotides: TGTGCCTGGAATAGAGTGGGGCTCGGCTACACCTTC. Its protein product is CAWNRVGLGYTF.

The CDR3 DNA sequence: TGTGCCAGCATCCCGCCCGGGAGCAGGGGCCTTAACAATGAGCAGTTCTTC. Amino acids: CASIPPGSRGLNNEQFF. The chain couples TRBV27 to TRBJ2-1; TRBD1 or TRBD2 may be the D gene (6 bases each). This CDR3 contains 17 residues. V shed 7 bases and J shed 5 bases, with 24 bases lying between them. Germline assignment: CDR1 MNHEY and CDR2 SMNVEV (reference sequence).

The rearrangement joins TRBV4-2 to TRBJ2-1; 7 positions agree with TRBD2. V shed 1 base and J 7 bases; nucleotides not matched to a gene: 4. The CDR3 sequence is 14 residues long. CDR1 is LGHNA and CDR2 is YNFKEQ in the germline V gene. CDR3: CASSQANSGNEQFF. For the CDR3, the DNA is TGTGCCAGCAGCCAAGCCAATAGCGGGAATGAGCAGTTCTTC.

The rearrangement joins TRBV5-4 to TRBJ2-1, with TRBD2 matching over 7 bases. The CDR3 runs 15 residues. V shed 0 bases and J 8 bases; nucleotides not matched to a gene: 8. In germline, CDR1 is SGHNT, CDR2 YYREEE (reference sequence). This chain's CDR3 is CASSLVGPGRDEQFF. CDR3 bases: TGTGCCAGCAGCTTGGTTGGCCCAGGGAGGGATGAGCAGTTCTTC.

As DNA, the CDR3 is TGTGCCACCAGTGGACCAGAAGCGGGAGTATCGGAGACCCAGTACTTC. It specifies CATSGPEAGVSETQYF. This chain uses TRBV24-1 with TRBJ2-5; 8 bases are shared with TRBD2. With V trimmed by 5 bases and J by 5 bases, 12 bases remained unmatched. The CDR3 has 16 amino acids. Germline values: CDR1 KGHDR, CDR2 SFDVKD.